This TCR beta chain emerged from a study of cytomegalovirus exposure and HLA in healthy donors. Broader study findings: Several V segments, TRBV6-2 and TRBV6-3 among them, could not be told apart and were dropped.

PCR primers comprised 60 Vbeta and 13 Jbeta primers. The table came from immunoSEQ multiplex PCR; TCRdb's copy has only in-frame clones and leaves some out. The sample has some 120,000 clones, over 75% seen once; the top ten hold around 1.5%. From germline, CDR1 is SGHNT and CDR2 YYREEE (reference sequence). The CDR3 has 14 residues. Trimming took 2 bases from V and 4 from J; bases not matched to a gene: 5. For this clone: Its target is not known.

V usage is TRBV5-4 and J usage is TRBJ2-5; 7 bases agree with TRBD2. Sequencing was done on a sample of PBMCs. The sequence derives from a woman younger than 35 in good health and CMV-seronegative. CDR3 loop: CASSFEREGETQYF. The CDR3 nucleotides read TGTGCCAGCAGCTTTGAGCGGGAAGGAGAGACCCAGTACTTC. Using reference TRBV5-4 and TRBJ2-5 for the parts outside the CDR3, the full variable domain is ETGVTQSPTHLIKTRGQQVTLRCSSQSGHNTVSWYQQALGQGPQFIFQYYREEENGRGNFPPRFSGLQFPNYSSELNVNALELDDSALYLCASSFEREGETQYFGPGTRLLVL.